This entry features one T cell receptor (beta chain) sequence. Its antigen remains undetermined. Base qualities were left out, and no much larger clone turns up one base away. The protocol used for the library was multiplex PCR. Sequencing was performed on an Illumina HiSeq 4000. To build TCR beta libraries, CDR3 regions were amplified by Arm-PCR using iRepertoire HTBI primers. PCR products were gel purified before sequencing. Per the authors' processing: Gene usage analysis of CDR3 amino acid clonotypes relied on the approximately 68 TRBV and over 13 TRBJ segments identified across samples. COPE and FqMerger were used to merge the filtered high-quality paired reads into contigs. Contigs were aligned with BLAST to IMGT TRBV, TRBD and TRBJ reference genes, and CDR3 was defined per IMGT. Highly expanded clones were defined as clonotypes with a frequency above 0.1%. Repertoire diversity was measured by Shannon entropy, and V-J evenness by the Gini coefficient. A clonotype found in more than one individual was treated as public. The raw public reads went through TCRdb reprocessing: fastp at Q25, MiXCR clone calling, in-frame beta chains kept. Identical CDR3 proteins give one entry, which carries the most common genes and DNA. The V and J calls shown here were made by TCRdb, not taken from the authors' results. Within this sample are around 360,000 distinct CDR3 sequences, with roughly 16% of them counted one time only. The top ten clonotypes cover 20% of the sample.

In the germline V gene, CDR1 corresponds to SGHRS and CDR2 to YFSETQ. Its CDR3 holds 15 amino acids, cysteine through phenylalanine. The kept DNA is CDR3 alone, 45 bases in frame from the first base. Trimming accounts for 3 bases at V and 7 bases at J, while the number of junction bases matched to no gene is 10. The time point tag for this specimen amounts to: newly diagnosed GD, antithyroid drugs for less than 3 months. For both TCR sequencing and RNA sequencing, RNA was extracted from PBMCs using TRIzol. The diagnosis of Graves' disease followed American Thyroid Association guidelines. Patients were recruited from an endocrinology department in Xi'an, China. Each patient gave approximately 9 milliliters of peripheral blood, collected in an EDTA anticoagulant tube. PBMCs were isolated by Ficoll Paque Plus density gradient separation without further T cell sorting. An Agilent 2100 Bioanalyzer and agarose gel were used to check RNA quality, while a NanoDrop 2000 measured RNA concentration.

This sample was taken from a study of regulatory T cells in long-lasting Graves disease (TCRdb year 2021). Turning to the overall study: Patients with newly diagnosed Graves' disease had been on antithyroid drugs for under 3 months. Persistent Graves' disease patients were compared with newly diagnosed Graves' disease patients by peripheral blood TCR sequencing and RNA sequencing. The study was conducted in China and was registered as a clinical trial. TCR sequencing covered some 13 persistent and roughly 20 newly diagnosed Graves' disease patients, some 33 samples in total.

Overall study outcomes, separate from this receptor: Sequencing and analysis were limited to the TCR beta chain. Compared with newly diagnosed patients, persistent Graves' disease patients had lower TCR Shannon entropy and fewer highly expanded clones, which suggests clonal expansion. The small sample size was acknowledged by the authors as a limitation that may reduce accuracy. More public clonotypes were shared among persistent patients (roughly 2,700) than among newly diagnosed patients (966). Peripheral blood alone was examined, since thyroid tissue, which constituted the primary lesion, could not be accessed. TRBV28, TRBJ1-2 and TRBJ2-5 were preferentially used in persistent disease, while TRBV20-1 and TRBJ2-1 were favored in newly diagnosed disease.

The same data also contributed to another study, on T cells in Graves' hyperthyroidism and ophthalmopathy. The second study also describes: Graves' hyperthyroidism was defined as stable when no progression to ophthalmopathy occurred over 18 months of follow-up. Hyperthyroidism patients were newly diagnosed, with disease duration under 2 months, and aged 18 to 65 years. Patients with uncontrolled infections, other autoimmune diseases, pregnancy or lactation were excluded. Diagnoses were established on the basis of clinical symptoms, serum thyroxine and TRAb, thyroid ultrasound, and orbital computed tomography. The first round of RT-PCR for the TCR CDR3 was performed with the HTBI primer set and the Qiagen OneStep RT-PCR kit. Blood samples also contained most of the expanded thyroid clonotypes (frequency above 0.001), which suggests that blood repertoires may reflect thyroid immune responses. A 13 V-J signature model separated ophthalmopathy from stable hyperthyroidism, with around 91% sensitivity and roughly 82% specificity in cross-validation and 80%/75% in testing. In validation, the model predicted progression to ophthalmopathy a median of roughly 6.5 months before onset, with around 70% sensitivity and almost 75% specificity. A discovery cohort of about a hundred patients, approximately 45 with Graves' ophthalmopathy and over 55 with stable Graves' hyperthyroidism, was used to find distinguishing TCR V-J signatures. Prospective prediction of ophthalmopathy was tested in an independent validation cohort consisting of 18 hyperthyroidism patients and around 16 patients who later progressed to ophthalmopathy. The 95 to 100 discovery patients were randomly split 7:3 into training and test sets. The study also compared thyroid tissue and blood T-cell repertoires from five or six Graves' hyperthyroidism patients. After blood sampling, hyperthyroidism patients were treated with methimazole at a starting dose of 30 mg daily, and ophthalmopathy patients were treated with high-dose intravenous methylprednisolone. Libraries were constructed in a second round of multiplex PCR, after which size selection and purification were carried out. Sequencing of the libraries was done on an Illumina HiSeq2000 using paired-end 100 bp reads. SOAPnuke was used to process the raw data, with reads discarded if the reads contained adapters or uncalled bases, had a mean Phred below 15, or lacked an exact constant-primer or identifier match. High-quality paired reads were merged using COPE v1.2.5, and each unique nucleotide sequence was defined as a clonotype. Clonotypes were aligned to IMGT TRBV, TRBD and TRBJ reference segments using MiTCR v1.1. The analysis included only V-J combinations with a frequency above 0.0001, which together covered over 98% of the repertoires. A TCS score was defined as the ratio of F50 (clonal expansion) to E x V (chaos), with BLOSUM62-based TCRdist applied between CDR3 peptides within each V-J. Welch's t-statistics and random forest reduced 514 V-J features to about 12, which were used in a naive Bayes classifier (R e1071). No statistical method was used to fix the sample size in advance, and group allocation was not hidden from the investigators. The paper reports TCR Vbeta CDR3 sequencing of roughly 140 peripheral blood samples: 43 ophthalmopathy, under 80 hyperthyroidism and some 17 progressor patients.

The chain is encoded by TRBV5-1 joined to TRBJ2-7, and TRBD2 aligns with 10 junction nucleotides. Sequencing used peripheral blood mononuclear cells (PBMCs), obtained at new diagnosis, from a patient treated with antithyroid drugs. This TCR came from a young woman with Graves disease. Donor details come from another sample of the same person, matched by shared clones. The CDR3 region: CASSSGLADPREQYF. The bases are TGCGCCAGCAGCTCTGGACTAGCGGACCCTAGGGAGCAGTACTTC. Here the CDR3 is joined to the reference TRBV5-1 and TRBJ2-7 genes, and the full variable domain is: KAGVTQTPRYLIKTRGQQVTLSCSPISGHRSVSWYQQTPGQGLQFLFEYFSETQRNKGNFPGRFSGRQFSNSRSEMNVSTLELGDSALYLCASSSGLADPREQYFGPGTRLTVT.